This T cell receptor (beta chain) was sequenced in a study of identical twins. Notes on the study in general: One should note that invariant MAIT and iNKT cells could partly confound zero-insertion analyses.

A note on this clonotype: Its antigen remains unknown.

Trimming removed 4 bases from V and 5 bases from J, with 12 bases in between. Germline V gives CDR1 LNHDA, CDR2 SQIVND (reference sequence). The CDR3 contains 14 residues. Via MiXCR, TCRdb re-called the 5' RACE reads, giving one row per CDR3 protein. The sample shows 200,000 to 250,000 distinct CDR3 sequences, 5.5% to 7% of them seen only once. In addition, the sample was reused for a study of yellow fever vaccine responses in identical twins.

The sample taken for sequencing was memory (CD45RO+) T cells sorted from blood. V is TRBV19 and J is TRBJ2-1, with D tentatively TRBD1 or TRBD2 (5 bases each). The source is a woman aged 18-29 years in good health. This chain's CDR3 is CASSNPRGDNEQFF. CDR3 in DNA: TGTGCCAGTAGTAACCCCAGAGGGGACAATGAGCAGTTCTTC.